A single sample gave rise to the 8 T cell receptor beta chains below, sequenced in a study of prognosis after radiotherapy for stage I lung cancer (TCRdb year 2021). The reads were generated on an Illumina HiSeq 3000. The TCR beta CDR3 region was amplified from genomic DNA by two rounds of multiplex PCR. The first PCR round used primers specific to each TRBV and TRBJ gene, and the primer sequences were filed in Chinese patent CN105087789A. TCRdb trimmed public reads at Q25 via fastp, called clones via MiXCR and kept in-frame beta chains. Rows matching on CDR3 protein sequence are summarized as one entry with the most common DNA and genes. The sample has 9,000 to 13,000 distinct CDR3 sequences on record, roughly half of them singletons. Approximately 6.5% of the sample is taken by the ten largest. Sample: PBMCs, taken before or after stereotactic body radiation therapy (not recorded which). The receptors derive from a donor aged 50 or older with non-small cell lung cancer.

The rearrangement links TRBV9 to TRBJ1-2; 8 bases match TRBD1. The CDR3 is 13 amino acids. Germline CDR1 and CDR2: SGDLS and YYNGEE. V shed 4 bases, J shed 4 bases, and the junction held 3 bases outside the gene matches. The CDR3 DNA reads TGTGCCAGCAGCTCACAGGGGGGCTATGGCTACACCTTC. It encodes CASSSQGGYGYTF. The full variable domain, in which reference TRBV9 and TRBJ1-2 provide the parts outside the CDR3, is DSGVTQTPKHLITATGQRVTLRCSPRSGDLSVYWYQQSLDQGLQFLIQYYNGEERAKGNILERFSAQQFPDLHSELNLSSLELGDSALYFCASSSQGGYGYTFGSGTRLTVV.

This clonotype was counted ten times or more. The chain carries TRBV5-1 and TRBJ2-1; tentative D call: TRBD1 (7 bases). Trimming stripped 4 bases from V and 8 bases from J, with 13 bases between. Germline V gene data show CDR1 as SGHRS and CDR2 as YFSETQ. CDR3 length: 13 residues. The CDR3 DNA follows: TGCGCCAGCAGCCCCAGGGGGGTCGATGAGCAGTTCTTC. The encoded protein is CASSPRGVDEQFF.

By its share, this clonotype is medium-sized. V gene TRBV7-9 combines with J gene TRBJ2-1; no reliable D call. Germline CDR1 SEHNR, CDR2 FQNEAQ (reference sequence). CDR3 length: 15 amino acids. V lost 2 bases, J lost 0 bases, and 8 bases lay in between. In DNA, the CDR3 is TGTGCCAGCAGCTTAATCGCAAGCTCCTACAATGAGCAGTTCTTC. It yields the protein CASSLIASSYNEQFF. The variable domain in full, completed from reference TRBV7-9 and TRBJ2-1, reads DTGVSQNPRHKITKRGQNVTFRCDPISEHNRLYWYRQTLGQGPEFLTYFQNEAQLEKSRLLSDRFSAERPKGSFSTLEIQRTEQGDSAMYLCASSLIASSYNEQFFGPGTRLTVL.

A note on this clonotype: Possible read error: a much larger clone is one base away. CDR3 nucleotides: TGTCCCAGCAGACCAGCGGGAGCCACCGGGGAGCTGTTTTTT. Translated, it gives CPSRPAGATGELFF. The rearrangement uses TRBV6-1 and TRBJ2-2, with TRBD2 matching 8 bases. This CDR3 has 14 residues. Germline values: CDR1 MNHNS, CDR2 SASEGT.

The chain links TRBV11-2 to TRBJ2-1; the match to TRBD2 covers 7 bases. With 3 bases clipped from V and 6 bases from J, the junction kept 8 bases outside the gene matches. Germline loops: CDR1 SGHAT, CDR2 FQNNGV. The CDR3 length is 15 residues. CDR3 in amino acids: CASSFSAGWANEQFF. CDR3 DNA sequence: TGTGCCAGCAGCTTCTCAGCGGGATGGGCCAATGAGCAGTTCTTC.

This clonotype was picked up one time. Relative to the germline gene, one junction end is altered; a read error may explain this. The chain carries TRBV20-1 and TRBJ1-5; 9 bases fit TRBD1. This CDR3 is 15 amino acids long. CDR1 and CDR2 from the germline V gene are DFQATT and SNEGSKA (reference sequence). CDR3 in DNA: TGCAGTGATAGTGGGACAGGGAGTCCCAGTCAGCACCAGCATTTT. The encoded protein is CSDSGTGSPSQHQHF.

A note on this clonotype: A single base is all that separates this from a far larger clone, so a read error is likely. This chain uses TRBV6-1 with TRBJ1-2; D is unresolved. Germline values: CDR1 MNHNS, CDR2 SASEGT. The CDR3 contains 13 residues. V was shortened by 4 bases and J by 0 bases, with 6 bases between the two germline ends. As DNA, the CDR3 is TGTGCCAGCAGTGGGGTAGCTAACTATGGCTACACCTTC. It is translated as CASSGVANYGYTF.

The chain couples TRBV10-2 to TRBJ1-2, with no clear D. Germline CDR1 is WSHSY and CDR2 is SAAADI. The CDR3 is made up of 13 amino acids. Trimming stripped 4 bases from V and 3 bases from J, with 9 bases between. The CDR3 DNA reads TGCGCCAGCAGTGCAGAGACGGACTATGGCTACACCTTC. Translation: CASSAETDYGYTF.